Below are 4 T cell receptor beta chains sequenced from a single sample in a study of patients and donors after allogeneic stem cell transplantation. MiXCR, applied by TCRdb to the RT-PCR reads, yields one record per CDR3 protein. In the table there are 150,000 to 250,000 distinct CDR3 sequences, less than 45% of which are singletons. Sample: blood, either unsorted or a sorted T cell fraction (not recorded which). Every receptor here comes from a human donor who was either an allogeneic HSCT recipient or a stem cell or donor lymphocyte infusion donor (not recorded which). It is not recorded whose cells these are; they may come from a transplant donor.

This rearrangement joins TRBV28 to TRBJ2-5; a possible D gene is TRBD2 (5 bases). CDR1 is MDHEN and CDR2 is SYDVKM in the germline V gene. V lost 5 bases and J lost 1, with 14 bases in between. The CDR3 loop spans 15 amino acids. CDR3 amino acids: CASSRAGGSQETQYF. The DNA for the CDR3 is TGTGCCAGCAGTCGGGCTGGAGGCAGCCAAGAGACCCAGTACTTC.

This clonotype was recorded a few times. The junction departs from germline at one end; a sequencing error may be responsible. The genes are TRBV29-1 and TRBJ2-7; tentative D call: TRBD1 (5 bases). Germline CDR1 is SQVTM and CDR2 is ANQGSEA. The CDR3 runs to 11 residues. In DNA, the CDR3 is TGCAGCGTGGAAGACAGACGATTCCTGTACTTC. This encodes CSVEDRRFLYF.

This clonotype was seen a handful of times. V is TRBV10-3 and J is TRBJ2-5; TRBD2 agrees at 9 bases. The junction had 11 bases not matched to a gene; V was cut back by 10 bases and J by 5 bases. Germline assignment: CDR1 ENHRY and CDR2 SYGVKD. The CDR3 spans 14 residues. CDR3: CATWTSVTGETQYF. In DNA form, the CDR3 reads TGTGCCACCTGGACTAGCGTGACCGGGGAGACCCAGTACTTC.

V and J are TRBV20-1 and TRBJ2-7, with a weak D call TRBD2 (6 bases). V gave up 0 bases and J gave up 5 bases, with 14 bases separating them. Germline assignment: CDR1 DFQATT and CDR2 SNEGSKA (reference sequence). The CDR3 runs to 14 residues. This CDR3 is CSARDPGSGHEQYF. Here the CDR3 DNA reads TGCAGTGCTAGAGATCCCGGGAGCGGGCACGAGCAGTACTTC.